The 28 T cell receptor beta chains presented below share a single source sample, sequenced in a study of blood T cell repertoires in COVID-19. The method was immunoSEQ multiplex PCR; TCRdb's version includes in-frame clones alone and lacks a portion of them. The sample gives about 140,000 clones, about 79% of which show up once; around 3.2% is in the top ten. Specimen: PBMCs or T cells enriched from blood (not recorded which). All receptors derive from a woman aged 50 to 60 who had recovered from COVID-19.

This chain uses TRBV19 with TRBJ1-2, with 8 bases lining up with TRBD1. Germline V gene data show CDR1 as LNHDA and CDR2 as SQIVND (reference sequence). This CDR3 region has 15 residues. V was pared by 3 bases and J by 4 bases, with 7 bases of the junction left unmatched. Here the CDR3 reads CASSISQGAGYGYTF. DNA of the CDR3: TGTGCCAGTAGTATCTCGCAGGGGGCCGGCTATGGCTACACCTTC.

The rearrangement uses TRBV7-9 and TRBJ1-4; D gene uncertain. Trimming removed 1 base from V and 11 bases from J, with 11 bases in between. Germline CDR1 is SEHNR and CDR2 is FQNEAQ (reference sequence). The CDR3 contains 13 residues. CDR3 bases: TGTGCCAGCAGCTTAGATAAGACAACTAAACTGTTTTTT. Amino acid sequence: CASSLDKTTKLFF.

V and J are TRBV30 and TRBJ2-7; 9 bases agree with TRBD1. Germline V CDR1 and CDR2: GTSNPN, SVGIG (reference sequence). This CDR3 has 12 residues. V trimming: 6 bases; J trimming: 2 bases; junction bases outside the gene matches: 2. CDR3 bases: TGTGCCTGCGACAGGGGGGCCTACGAGCAGTACTTC. It translates to CACDRGAYEQYF.

V and J are TRBV29-1 and TRBJ2-7; 7 positions match TRBD2. Trimming at V came to 2 bases and at J to 7 bases, leaving 5 bases not matched to a gene. CDR3 length: 12 amino acids. Looked up from germline, CDR1 is SQVTM and CDR2 is ANQGSEA. CDR3 loop: CSVEWAGREQYF. CDR3 coding DNA: TGCAGCGTTGAATGGGCCGGGAGGGAGCAGTACTTC.

The V and J genes are TRBV4-1 and TRBJ2-7, with 10 nucleotides matching TRBD2. Germline-derived CDR1 and CDR2 are MGHRA and YSYEKL. V lost 3 bases to trimming and J lost 6 bases; unmatched junction nucleotides: 5. The CDR3 length is 14 residues. The chain's CDR3 is CASSQVLAGVEQYF. CDR3 nucleotide sequence: TGCGCCAGCAGCCAGGTTCTAGCGGGAGTCGAGCAGTACTTC.

This clone has only a few counts. This sequence joins TRBV7-2 and TRBJ1-5; perhaps TRBD1 as D (5 bases). Trimming left V 2 bases short and J 0 bases short, with 11 bases between. The CDR3 has 16 residues. CDR1 is SGHTA and CDR2 is FQGNSA in the germline V gene. As DNA, the CDR3 is TGTGCCAGCAGCTTATACGGACAAACTAGCAATCAGCCCCAGCATTTT. As protein: CASSLYGQTSNQPQHF.

The J gene is TRBJ1-5, the V gene TRBV19; tentatively, D is TRBD1 (6 bases). The germline V and J ends were trimmed by 7 bases and 6 bases, with 16 bases remaining between them. The CDR3 is 14 amino acids. Germline-derived CDR1 and CDR2 are LNHDA and SQIVND (reference sequence). In nucleotides, the CDR3 is TGTGCCAGTAAAATGGGGGCAGAGAGTCAGCCCCAGCATTTT. Translation: CASKMGAESQPQHF.

J is TRBJ1-1 and V is TRBV5-1; D not resolved. From germline, CDR1 is SGHRS and CDR2 YFSETQ. The CDR3 has 15 amino acids. V shed 0 bases and J shed 0 bases, with 9 bases lying between them. CDR3 nucleotide sequence: TGCGCCAGCAGCTTGGGAACAGTTATGAACACTGAAGCTTTCTTT. Its protein is CASSLGTVMNTEAFF.

The rearrangement links TRBV6-5 to TRBJ1-2, with D maybe TRBD1 (5 bases). The CDR3 contains 11 residues. V lost 8 bases and J 3 bases, leaving 7 bases between the germline ends. Germline CDR1 reads MNHEY; CDR2 reads SVGAGI. This CDR3 is CASAGHYGYTF. The CDR3 DNA reads TGTGCCAGCGCGGGGCACTATGGCTACACCTTC.

The genes are TRBV6-5 and TRBJ2-5; 8 bases match TRBD1. Germline values: CDR1 MNHEY, CDR2 SVGAGI. The CDR3 spans 15 residues. The V gene end was trimmed by 6 bases and the J gene end by 2 bases; junction bases not matched to a gene: 8. CDR3 protein: CASRPPGQGQETQYF. For the CDR3, the DNA is TGTGCCAGCAGGCCCCCCGGACAGGGTCAAGAGACCCAGTACTTC.

This clone was seen repeatedly, ten times or more. V is TRBV11-2 and J is TRBJ1-6; 7 nucleotides line up with TRBD1. The length of the CDR3 is 12 residues. The V gene's germline CDR1 is SGHAT and CDR2 FQNNGV. J was trimmed by 13 bases and V by 5 bases; bases with no gene match: 5. The CDR3 DNA is TGTGCCAGCAGCCCGACAGGGCATCCCCTCCACTTT. Amino acid sequence: CASSPTGHPLHF.

The rearrangement links TRBV24-1 to TRBJ1-2, with TRBD1 matching 7 bases. There are 13 residues in the CDR3. J lost 5 bases, V lost 3 bases, and 2 bases had no gene match. CDR1 is KGHDR, CDR2 SFDVKD, per germline. CDR3 amino acids: CATSDRQGYGYTF. The CDR3 region has the DNA TGTGCCACCAGTGATCGACAGGGTTATGGCTACACCTTC.

This sequence joins TRBV10-2 and TRBJ1-5, with D possibly being TRBD1 (5 bases). CDR1 and CDR2 (germline): WSHSY, SAAADI. Trimming took 1 base from V and 5 from J, leaving 15 bases between them. The CDR3 loop spans 16 amino acids. The CDR3 bases are TGCGCCAGCAGTGAGTGGGGAGGGAGGGACCATCAGCCCCAGCATTTT. This gives the protein CASSEWGGRDHQPQHF.

The chain joins TRBV3-1 (or the pseudogene TRBV3-2) to TRBJ2-5; 7 bases align to TRBD2. V was pared by 2 bases and J by 2 bases, with 2 bases of the junction left unmatched. This CDR3 spans 14 amino acids. In germline, CDR1 is LGHDT, CDR2 YNNKEL (reference sequence). The CDR3 DNA reads as TGTGCCAGCAGCCAAAGGACTAGGCAAGAGACCCAGTACTTC. Its protein product is CASSQRTRQETQYF.

This chain links TRBV18 with TRBJ2-7; 9 positions agree with TRBD1. Trimming took 4 bases from V and 5 from J; bases not matched to a gene: 6. The CDR3 length is 14 residues. CDR1 is KGHSH, CDR2 LQKENI, per germline. The CDR3 DNA reads as TGTGCCAGCTCACAACCGGGACAGGGCCACGAGCAGTACTTC. It specifies CASSQPGQGHEQYF.

The J gene is TRBJ1-3, the V gene TRBV28, with D unclear. Deletions cut 4 bases from V and 0 bases from J, with 7 bases between. The CDR3 covers 14 residues. Per germline, CDR1 MDHEN and CDR2 SYDVKM. The DNA of the CDR3 is TGTGCCAGCAGTTCCCCGAGCTCTGGAAACACCATATATTTT. It specifies CASSSPSSGNTIYF.

The chain combines TRBV10-3 with TRBJ1-6; D is possibly TRBD1 (6 bases). There are 14 residues in the CDR3. The germline V gene has CDR1 ENHRY and CDR2 SYGVKD. V lost 8 bases, J lost 4 bases, and 12 bases lay in between. CDR3 nucleotides: TGTGCCATCGCCTTGGACAGATATAATTCACCCCTCCACTTT. As protein: CAIALDRYNSPLHF.

The chain couples TRBV5-1 to TRBJ2-5; TRBD2 agrees at 10 bases. This CDR3 spans 18 amino acids. Germline CDR1 is SGHRS and CDR2 is YFSETQ. Trimming took 0 bases from V and 1 from J; bases not matched to a gene: 9. The CDR3 bases are TGCGCCAGCAGCTTGGGAACTAGCGGGGAGAGGGTCCAAGAGACCCAGTACTTC. Amino acids: CASSLGTSGERVQETQYF.

This chain links TRBV4-2 with TRBJ2-5; the match to TRBD2 covers 7 bases. The CDR3 has 15 amino acids. V gave up 0 bases and J gave up 1 base; unmatched junction bases: 2. CDR1 is LGHNA and CDR2 is YNFKEQ in the germline V gene. CDR3 in DNA: TGTGCCAGCAGCCAAGACGCTAGCGGCCAAGAGACCCAGTACTTC. This encodes CASSQDASGQETQYF.

The chain combines TRBV3-1 (or the pseudogene TRBV3-2) with TRBJ2-6; D remains unclear. Per germline, CDR1 LGHDT and CDR2 YNNKEL (reference sequence). CDR3 length equals 14 residues. V shed 4 bases and J shed 6 bases, with 10 bases lying between them. The CDR3 spells CASSLTLVANVLTF. DNA of the CDR3: TGTGCCAGCAGCCTAACTTTAGTGGCCAACGTCCTGACTTTC.

The CDR3 region is CSVQGMNTEAFF. CDR3 in DNA: TGCAGCGTACAGGGAATGAACACTGAAGCTTTCTTT. This chain uses TRBV29-1 with TRBJ1-1; weak D call: TRBD1 (6 bases). Germline-derived CDR1 and CDR2 are SQVTM and ANQGSEA. CDR3 size: 12 residues. The ends were cut back, 6 bases at V and 0 bases at J, with 8 bases in the middle.

The rearrangement links TRBV12-3 or TRBV12-4 to TRBJ2-7; TRBD2 aligns across 12 bases. This CDR3 is 13 amino acids long. Trimming took 6 bases from V and 4 from J; bases not matched to a gene: 1. CDR3: CASRTSGGYEQYF. CDR3 in DNA: TGTGCCAGCAGGACTAGCGGGGGTTACGAGCAGTACTTC.

The chain joins TRBV6-5 to TRBJ2-7; TRBD1 is a possible D gene (5 bases). CDR1 and CDR2 from the germline V gene are MNHEY and SVGAGI. The CDR3 has 15 residues. Trimming took off 0 bases at V and 0 bases at J, with 9 bases between the two ends. The CDR3 protein is CASSYSTQGSYEQYF. Written as DNA, the CDR3 is TGTGCCAGCAGTTACTCGACGCAGGGCTCCTACGAGCAGTACTTC.

The rearrangement links TRBV28 to TRBJ1-2; D is unclear. Trimming pared 5 bases from V and 5 bases from J, leaving 9 bases between. This CDR3 comprises 12 residues. Germline values: CDR1 MDHEN, CDR2 SYDVKM. CDR3 nucleotide sequence: TGTGCCAGCAGTCCCGGAGGTTATGGCTACACCTTC. It codes for CASSPGGYGYTF.

This chain links TRBV6-6 with TRBJ1-5; D remains ambiguous. Trimming took 7 bases from V and 6 from J, leaving 7 bases between them. Germline CDR1 reads MNHNY; CDR2 reads SVGAGI (reference sequence). There are 11 residues in the CDR3. CDR3 in DNA: TGTGCCAGCACCAGCGGTCAGCCCCAGCATTTT. Translation gives CASTSGQPQHF.

This clone occurred a few times. The chain joins TRBV4-1 to TRBJ1-4; 9 nucleotides match TRBD1. CDR1 and CDR2 (germline): MGHRA, YSYEKL. The CDR3 extends over 17 amino acids. The junction had 9 bases not matched to a gene; V was cut back by 4 bases and J by 3 bases. As DNA, the CDR3 is TGCGCCAGCAGCCGGGGACAGGGTGGGGGGGCTAATGAAAAACTGTTTTTT. Amino acid sequence: CASSRGQGGGANEKLFF.

CDR3 protein: CSASTKAGDINSYEQYF. The CDR3 DNA sequence: TGCAGTGCTAGTACGAAAGCGGGAGATATAAACTCCTACGAGCAGTACTTC. The V gene is TRBV20-1, the J gene TRBJ2-7; TRBD2 aligns across 8 bases. Germline CDR1 is DFQATT and CDR2 is SNEGSKA (reference sequence). V was clipped by 3 bases and J by 0 bases; unmatched bases: 13. The CDR3 contains 17 residues.

This clone showed up just once. V gene TRBV5-8 combines with J gene TRBJ2-5, with a weak D call TRBD1 (7 bases). Germline CDR1 is SGHTS and CDR2 is YDEGEE. V was shortened by 0 bases and J by 0 bases, with 18 bases between the two germline ends. The CDR3 is made up of 18 amino acids. CDR3 sequence: CASSLGLRSGGYQETQYF. CDR3 in DNA: TGTGCCAGCAGCTTGGGTCTTAGGTCAGGGGGGTACCAAGAGACCCAGTACTTC.